Listed below are T cell receptor beta chains from one sample, sequenced in a study of blood T cell repertoires in COVID-19. Sequencing used immunoSEQ multiplex PCR; TCRdb keeps in-frame clones, though not all of them. The data hold some 250,000 clones, with 65% to 90% observed a single time. Sequences were obtained from peripheral blood. The receptors originated from a woman aged 60-75 years with active or convalescent COVID-19. CDR3s include the opening cysteine and the closing phenylalanine or tryptophan. D genes are given only for firm matches. Clone size is shown for a subset of rows, as once, few, many or a class of expanded clone.

TRBJ2-7,-,TRBV7-6,-,TGTGCCAGCAGCTTAGTTTCGGGGGAGAGCTCCTACGAGCAGTACTTC,CASSLVSGESSYEQYF
TRBJ2-2,-,TRBV27,-,TGTGCCAGCAGCCCACAGACCGGGGAGCTGTTTTTT,CASSPQTGELFF
TRBJ2-7,-,TRBV27,-,TGTGCCAGCAGCCCCCGGAGTACAGGGCCATACGAGCAGTACTTC,CASSPRSTGPYEQYF
TRBJ2-3,once,TRBV6-2/TRBV6-3,TRBD2,TGTGCCAGCAGTTACTCGCGGGGGGGCCATGGGAATACGCAGTATTTT,CASSYSRGGHGNTQYF
TRBJ1-4,-,TRBV7-2,TRBD1,TGTGCCAGCAGGACACAGGGGGCCACTAATGAAAAACTGTTTTTT,CASRTQGATNEKLFF
TRBJ1-2,few,TRBV6-1,-,TGTGCCAGCAGTGAAGCGGAGGGGCAGGGTTGGTATGGCTACACCTTC,CASSEAEGQGWYGYTF
TRBJ2-5,-,TRBV6-2/TRBV6-3,TRBD2,TGTGCCAGCAGTTACGGACTAGCGGCCACCCTTGAAGAGACCCAGTACTTC,CASSYGLAATLEETQYF
TRBJ1-1,once,TRBV6-1,-,TGTGCCAGCAGTGAAAGGGGTCTGACTGAAGCTTTCTTT,CASSERGLTEAFF
TRBJ2-1,few,TRBV4-2,-,TGTGCCAGCAGCCGTAGCGTTTTTAACAATGAGCAGTTCTTC,CASSRSVFNNEQFF
TRBJ1-4,few,TRBV7-2,-,TGTGCCAGCAGCTTAGTGCCGGCAGCACTAAATGAAAAACTGTTTTTT,CASSLVPAALNEKLFF
TRBJ2-4,once,TRBV6-2/TRBV6-3,TRBD2,TGTGCCAGCAGTTTCCAAAGGGTTAGCGGGGGGCAAAACATTCAGTACTTC,CASSFQRVSGGQNIQYF
TRBJ2-7,-,TRBV27,-,TGTGCCAGCAGTGACGACCCTACGGGGGAGCAGTACTTC,CASSDDPTGEQYF
TRBJ1-4,-,TRBV7-8,-,TGTGCCAGCAGCCCTCAAGGGAGGTGGGAAAAACTGTTTTTT,CASSPQGRWEKLFF
TRBJ1-6,-,TRBV28,-,TGTGCCAGCCAATCCAAGCGGCGGTCCTATAATTCACCCCTCCACTTT,CASQSKRRSYNSPLHF
TRBJ2-5,-,TRBV5-5,TRBD1,TGTGCCAGCAGCGTGGGACAGGGACAAGAGACCCAGTACTTC,CASSVGQGQETQYF
TRBJ1-4,many,TRBV7-2,-,TGTGCCAGCAGCTTACGGGACTATGAAAAACTGTTTTTT,CASSLRDYEKLFF
TRBJ2-5,-,TRBV5-1,-,TGCGCCAGCAGCTTGGAAGGGAGGGAGACCCAGTACTTC,CASSLEGRETQYF
TRBJ1-5,-,TRBV6-6,-,TGTGCCAGCAGTTATAATGTGGGGGCAGATCAGCCCCAGCATTTT,CASSYNVGADQPQHF
TRBJ2-3,-,TRBV19,-,TGTGCCAGTAGTATAACAGAGAGAGATACGCAGTATTTT,CASSITERDTQYF
TRBJ1-2,-,TRBV30,-,TGTGCCTGGAGCCCGGGGGGAGCCTATGGCTACACCTTC,CAWSPGGAYGYTF
TRBJ2-3,-,TRBV7-3,-,TGTGCCAGCAGCTCCGGGACTGGCACAGATACGCAGTATTTT,CASSSGTGTDTQYF
TRBJ1-5,once,TRBV4-2,TRBD1,TGTGCCAGCAGCCAAAGCCCCGGGACAGTCAATCAGCCCCAGCATTTT,CASSQSPGTVNQPQHF
TRBJ1-2,-,TRBV6-5,-,TGTGCCAGCAGTTATCGTGCGGGGGACTATGGCTACACCTTC,CASSYRAGDYGYTF
TRBJ2-7,-,TRBV7-3,TRBD1,TGTGCCAGCAGCGTCACAGGGGTGGGGGCCTACGAGCAGTACTTC,CASSVTGVGAYEQYF
TRBJ2-2,once,TRBV5-1,-,TGCGCCAGCAGCTTGGACAGGAACACCGGGGAGCTGTTTTTT,CASSLDRNTGELFF
TRBJ2-5,-,TRBV11-2,-,TGTGCCAGCAGCTTAGAACGGGAGGAGACCCAGTACTTC,CASSLEREETQYF
TRBJ1-2,-,TRBV25-1,-,TGTGCCAGCAGTGATGCCAGGGGCTCCCGCTATGGCTACACCTTC,CASSDARGSRYGYTF
TRBJ2-7,-,TRBV10-1,-,TGCGCCAGCAGTGCGCGAGACGAGCAGTACTTC,CASSARDEQYF
TRBJ1-1,-,TRBV2,-,TGTGCCAGCAGTGGGGGCGGGGCCTTGAACACTGAAGCTTTCTTT,CASSGGGALNTEAFF
TRBJ1-1,-,TRBV5-8,TRBD1,TGTGCCAGCCCTAGGGACAGGGGGGACACTGAAGCTTTCTTT,CASPRDRGDTEAFF
TRBJ2-3,-,TRBV24-1,TRBD2,TGTGCCACCAGTGATTCGGGGGGGGGCACAGATACGCAGTATTTT,CATSDSGGGTDTQYF
TRBJ2-2,-,TRBV5-1,TRBD2,TGCGCCAGCAGCTTGTCGGGGGGTACCGGGGAGCTGTTTTTT,CASSLSGGTGELFF
TRBJ2-3,-,TRBV7-9,TRBD1,TGTGCCAGCAGCCCTAGGACAGGGGCAGATACGCAGTATTTT,CASSPRTGADTQYF
TRBJ2-7,-,TRBV27,TRBD1,TGTGCCAGCAGCCCCCGGGACAGCTCCTACGAGCAGTACTTC,CASSPRDSSYEQYF
TRBJ2-2,-,TRBV5-1,-,TGCGCCAGCAGCTTGGACAGCTATGACACCGGGGAGCTGTTTTTT,CASSLDSYDTGELFF
TRBJ2-3,-,TRBV7-9,TRBD2,TGTGCCAGCAGCAAGCGGGGTTATCCGGGGGCAGATACGCAGTATTTT,CASSKRGYPGADTQYF
TRBJ2-1,-,TRBV4-3,-,TGCGCCAGCAGCCCGACAGGGCGGGGCCACAATGAGCAGTTCTTC,CASSPTGRGHNEQFF
TRBJ1-5,-,TRBV6-5,TRBD1,TGTGCCAGCAGGCCAGACAGGGCCAATCAGCCCCAGCATTTT,CASRPDRANQPQHF
TRBJ2-7,-,TRBV7-9,TRBD2,TGTGCCAGCAGCTTAGTTTCCGGGGGGACCTACGAGCAGTACTTC,CASSLVSGGTYEQYF
TRBJ2-5,few,TRBV21-1,-,TGTGCCCGCCGTCGGACAGGGGTGGGAGAGACCCAGTACTTC,CARRRTGVGETQYF
TRBJ2-2,-,TRBV5-4,TRBD1,TGTGCCAGCAGCTTGGCGGGGGGACAGGGGGGCACCGGGGAGCTGTTTTTT,CASSLAGGQGGTGELFF
TRBJ2-7,-,TRBV4-2,-,TGTGCCAGCAGCCTCGATCCGGGCAGGGTCGTCGAGCAGTACTTC,CASSLDPGRVVEQYF
TRBJ1-2,once,TRBV7-9,TRBD1,TGTGCCAGCAGCCACGAGACAGGGGGTGATGGCTACACCTTC,CASSHETGGDGYTF
TRBJ2-7,-,TRBV7-2,TRBD2,TGTGCCAGCAGCCAAAGCGGGGGGGCCGTTTACGAGCAGTACTTC,CASSQSGGAVYEQYF
TRBJ1-1,-,TRBV11-2,-,TGTGCCAGCAGCTTAGTCTCGGGGGTCGGGAGCACTGAAGCTTTCTTT,CASSLVSGVGSTEAFF
TRBJ1-1,-,TRBV19,TRBD1,TGTGCCAGTAGTCCTCGATACAGGGGAAACACTGAAGCTTTCTTT,CASSPRYRGNTEAFF
TRBJ2-3,-,TRBV20-1,-,TGCAGTGCTCCCCGGGGGGATACGCAGTATTTT,CSAPRGDTQYF